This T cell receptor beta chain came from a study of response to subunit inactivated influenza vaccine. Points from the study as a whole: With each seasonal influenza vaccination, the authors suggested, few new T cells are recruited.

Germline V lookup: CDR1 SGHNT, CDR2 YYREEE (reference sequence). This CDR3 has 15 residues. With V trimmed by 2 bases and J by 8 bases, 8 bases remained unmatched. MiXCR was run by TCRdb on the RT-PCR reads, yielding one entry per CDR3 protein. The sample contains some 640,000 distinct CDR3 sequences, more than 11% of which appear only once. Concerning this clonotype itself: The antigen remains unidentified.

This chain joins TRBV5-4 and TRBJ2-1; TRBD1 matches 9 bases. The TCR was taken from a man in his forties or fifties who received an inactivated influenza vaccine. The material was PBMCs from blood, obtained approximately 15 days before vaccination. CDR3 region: CASSFRNRDRDEQFF. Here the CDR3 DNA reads TGTGCCAGCAGCTTCAGGAATCGGGACAGGGATGAGCAGTTCTTC. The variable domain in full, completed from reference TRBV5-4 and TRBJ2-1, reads ETGVTQSPTHLIKTRGQQVTLRCSSQSGHNTVSWYQQALGQGPQFIFQYYREEENGRGNFPPRFSGLQFPNYSSELNVNALELDDSALYLCASSFRNRDRDEQFFGPGTRLTVL.